This T cell receptor beta chain was sequenced during a study of T cell changes during pregnancy in multiple sclerosis. Germline V gene sequence: CDR1 MGHDK, CDR2 SYGVNS. The length of the CDR3 is 15 residues. V lost 6 bases and J lost 1, with 12 bases in between. Only in-frame clones appear in the TCRdb table, and some are missing; sequencing was by immunoSEQ multiplex PCR. The profile shows tens of thousands of clones, roughly 93% of them singletons. This sample comprised peripheral blood, obtained in the third trimester of pregnancy. The chain joins TRBV25-1 to TRBJ2-2, with D possibly being TRBD1 (7 bases). The TCR originated in a female donor in good health, enrolled as a control in a pregnancy study. The CDR3 loop reads CASRAGGKNTGELFF. For the CDR3, the DNA is TGTGCCAGCAGGGCAGGGGGGAAGAACACCGGGGAGCTGTTTTTT.